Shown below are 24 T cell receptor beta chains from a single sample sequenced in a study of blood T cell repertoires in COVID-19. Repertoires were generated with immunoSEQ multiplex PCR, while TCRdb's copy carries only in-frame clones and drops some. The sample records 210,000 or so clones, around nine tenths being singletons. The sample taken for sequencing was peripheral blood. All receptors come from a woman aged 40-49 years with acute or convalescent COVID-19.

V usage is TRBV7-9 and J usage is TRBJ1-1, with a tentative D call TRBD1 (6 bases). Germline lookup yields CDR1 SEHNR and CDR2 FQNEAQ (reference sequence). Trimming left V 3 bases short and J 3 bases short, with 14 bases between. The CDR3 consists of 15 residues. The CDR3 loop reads CASSFYQGTYTEAFF. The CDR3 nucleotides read TGTGCCAGCAGCTTCTATCAGGGGACATACACTGAAGCTTTCTTT. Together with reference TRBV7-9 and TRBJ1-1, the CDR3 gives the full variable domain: DTGVSQNPRHKITKRGQNVTFRCDPISEHNRLYWYRQTLGQGPEFLTYFQNEAQLEKSRLLSDRFSAERPKGSFSTLEIQRTEQGDSAMYLCASSFYQGTYTEAFFGQGTRLTVV.

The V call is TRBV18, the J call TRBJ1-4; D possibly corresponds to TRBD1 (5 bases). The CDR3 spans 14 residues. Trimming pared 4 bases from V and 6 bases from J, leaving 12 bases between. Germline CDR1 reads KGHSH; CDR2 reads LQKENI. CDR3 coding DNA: TGTGCCAGCTCACGTAGGGGATCCGATGAAAAACTGTTTTTT. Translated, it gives CASSRRGSDEKLFF.

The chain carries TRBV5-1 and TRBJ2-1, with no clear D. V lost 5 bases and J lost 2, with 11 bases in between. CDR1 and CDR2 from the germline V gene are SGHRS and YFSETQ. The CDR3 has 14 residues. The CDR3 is CASRYDMAYNEQFF. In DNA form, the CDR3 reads TGCGCCAGCAGGTACGACATGGCCTACAATGAGCAGTTCTTC.

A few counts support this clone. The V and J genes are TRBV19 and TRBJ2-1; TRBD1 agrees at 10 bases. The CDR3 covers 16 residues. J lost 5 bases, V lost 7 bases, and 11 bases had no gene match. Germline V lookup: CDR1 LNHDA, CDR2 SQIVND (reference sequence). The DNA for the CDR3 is TGTGCCAGTACCCGGGGGGGGGACAGGGGTCACAATGAGCAGTTCTTC. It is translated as CASTRGGDRGHNEQFF.

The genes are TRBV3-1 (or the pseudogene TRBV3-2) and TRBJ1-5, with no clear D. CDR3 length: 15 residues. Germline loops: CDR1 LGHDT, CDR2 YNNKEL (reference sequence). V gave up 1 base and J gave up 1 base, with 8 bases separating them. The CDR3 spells CASSQVPGSNQPQHF. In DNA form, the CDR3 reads TGTGCCAGCAGCCAAGTACCGGGGAGCAATCAGCCCCAGCATTTT.

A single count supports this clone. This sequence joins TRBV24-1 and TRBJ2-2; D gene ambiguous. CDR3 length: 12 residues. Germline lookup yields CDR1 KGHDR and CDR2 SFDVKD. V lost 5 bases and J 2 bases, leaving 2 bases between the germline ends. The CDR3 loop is CATSVNTGELFF. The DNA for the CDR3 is TGTGCCACCAGTGTAAACACCGGGGAGCTGTTTTTT.

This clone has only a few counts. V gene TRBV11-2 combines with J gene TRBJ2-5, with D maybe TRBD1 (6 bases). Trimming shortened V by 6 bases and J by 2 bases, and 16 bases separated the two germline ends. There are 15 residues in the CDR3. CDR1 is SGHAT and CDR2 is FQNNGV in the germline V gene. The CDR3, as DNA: TGTGCCAGCAGGATAAACAGGGTGAAGCAAGAGACCCAGTACTTC. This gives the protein CASRINRVKQETQYF.

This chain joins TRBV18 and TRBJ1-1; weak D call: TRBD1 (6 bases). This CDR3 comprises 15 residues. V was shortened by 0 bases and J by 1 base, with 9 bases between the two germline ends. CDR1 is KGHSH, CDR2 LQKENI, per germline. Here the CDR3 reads CASSPPQGPNTEAFF. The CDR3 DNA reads TGTGCCAGCTCACCACCACAGGGTCCGAACACTGAAGCTTTCTTT.

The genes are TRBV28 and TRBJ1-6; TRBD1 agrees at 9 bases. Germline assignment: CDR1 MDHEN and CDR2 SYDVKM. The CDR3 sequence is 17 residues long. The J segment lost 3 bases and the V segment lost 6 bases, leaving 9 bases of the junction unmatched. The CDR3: CASSTGGRAYYNSPLHF. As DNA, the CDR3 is TGTGCCAGCAGCACAGGGGGCAGGGCCTACTATAATTCACCCCTCCACTTT. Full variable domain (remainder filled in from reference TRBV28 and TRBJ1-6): DVKVTQSSRYLVKRTGEKVFLECVQDMDHENMFWYRQDPGLGLRLIYFSYDVKMKEKGDIPEGYSVSREKKERFSLILESASTNQTSMYLCASSTGGRAYYNSPLHFGNGTRLTVT.

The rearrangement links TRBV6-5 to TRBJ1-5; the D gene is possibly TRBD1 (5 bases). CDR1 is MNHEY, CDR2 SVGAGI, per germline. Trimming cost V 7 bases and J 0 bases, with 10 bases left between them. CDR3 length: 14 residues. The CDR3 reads CASNSGYSNQPQHF. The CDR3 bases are TGTGCCAGCAATTCAGGGTATAGCAATCAGCCCCAGCATTTT.

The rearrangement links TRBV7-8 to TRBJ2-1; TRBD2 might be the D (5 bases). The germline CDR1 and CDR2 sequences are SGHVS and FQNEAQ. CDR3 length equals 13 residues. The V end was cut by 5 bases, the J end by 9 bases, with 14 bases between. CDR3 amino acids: CASSRNWELEQFF. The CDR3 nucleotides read TGTGCCAGCAGCCGGAATTGGGAGCTTGAGCAGTTCTTC. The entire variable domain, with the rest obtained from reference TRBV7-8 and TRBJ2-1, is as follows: GAGVSQSPRYKVAKRGQDVALRCDPISGHVSLFWYQQALGQGPEFLTYFQNEAQLDKSGLPSDRFFAERPEGSVSTLKIQRTQQEDSAVYLCASSRNWELEQFFGPGTRLTVL.

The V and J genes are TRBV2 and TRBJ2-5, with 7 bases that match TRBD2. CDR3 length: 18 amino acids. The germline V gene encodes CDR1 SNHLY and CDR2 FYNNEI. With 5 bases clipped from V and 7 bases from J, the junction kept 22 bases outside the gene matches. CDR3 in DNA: TGTGCCAGCAGTTGGACTAGTCCTGGCCTTTCCCCAAGTAGGACCCAGTACTTC. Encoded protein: CASSWTSPGLSPSRTQYF.

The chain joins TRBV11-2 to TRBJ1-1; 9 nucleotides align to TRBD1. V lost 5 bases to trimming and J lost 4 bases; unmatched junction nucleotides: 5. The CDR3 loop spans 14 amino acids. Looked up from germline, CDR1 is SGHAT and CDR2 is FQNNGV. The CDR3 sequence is CASSRGQGTTEAFF. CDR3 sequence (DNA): TGTGCCAGCAGCAGAGGACAGGGGACCACTGAAGCTTTCTTT.

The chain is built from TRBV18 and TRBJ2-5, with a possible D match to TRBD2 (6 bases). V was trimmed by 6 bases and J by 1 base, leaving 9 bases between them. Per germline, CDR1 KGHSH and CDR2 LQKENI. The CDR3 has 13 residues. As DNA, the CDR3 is TGTGCCAGCTCTGGACTAATCCAAGAGACCCAGTACTTC. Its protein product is CASSGLIQETQYF.

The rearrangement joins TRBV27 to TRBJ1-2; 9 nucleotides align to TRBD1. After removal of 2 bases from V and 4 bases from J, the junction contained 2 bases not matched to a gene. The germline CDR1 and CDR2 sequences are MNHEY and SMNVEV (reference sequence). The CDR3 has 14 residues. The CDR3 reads CASSLKQGAYGYTF. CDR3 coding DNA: TGTGCCAGCAGTTTAAAACAGGGGGCCTATGGCTACACCTTC.

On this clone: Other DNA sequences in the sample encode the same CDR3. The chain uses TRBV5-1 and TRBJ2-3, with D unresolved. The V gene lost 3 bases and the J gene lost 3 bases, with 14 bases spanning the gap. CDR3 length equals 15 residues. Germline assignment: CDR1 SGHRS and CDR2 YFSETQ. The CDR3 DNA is TGCGCCAGCAGCTCGACGGGTCTCTCGACAGATACGCAGTATTTT. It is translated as CASSSTGLSTDTQYF.

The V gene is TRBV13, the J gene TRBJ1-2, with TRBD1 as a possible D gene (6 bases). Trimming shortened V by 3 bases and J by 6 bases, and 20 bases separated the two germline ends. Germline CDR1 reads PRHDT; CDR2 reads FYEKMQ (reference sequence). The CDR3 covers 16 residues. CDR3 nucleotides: TGTGCCAGCAGCTTCCTTACCCCTACAGGGAGGGATGGCTACACCTTC. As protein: CASSFLTPTGRDGYTF. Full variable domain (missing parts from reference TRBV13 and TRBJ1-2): AAGVIQSPRHLIKEKRETATLKCYPIPRHDTVYWYQQGPGQDPQFLISFYEKMQSDKGSIPDRFSAQQFSDYHSELNMSSLELGDSALYFCASSFLTPTGRDGYTFGSGTRLTVV.

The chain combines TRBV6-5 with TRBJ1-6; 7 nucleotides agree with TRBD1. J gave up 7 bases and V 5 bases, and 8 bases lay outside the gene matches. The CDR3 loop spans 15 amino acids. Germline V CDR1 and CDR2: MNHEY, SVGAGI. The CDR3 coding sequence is TGTGCCAGCAGTATTACCGGGACAGAGAATTCACCCCTCCACTTT. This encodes CASSITGTENSPLHF.

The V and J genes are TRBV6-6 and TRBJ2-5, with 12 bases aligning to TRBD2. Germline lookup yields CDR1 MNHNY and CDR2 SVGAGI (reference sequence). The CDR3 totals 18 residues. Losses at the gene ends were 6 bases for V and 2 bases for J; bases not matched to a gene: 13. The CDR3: CASSRKRTSGRLQETQYF. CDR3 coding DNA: TGTGCCAGCAGCCGAAAAAGAACTAGCGGGAGGCTTCAAGAGACCCAGTACTTC.

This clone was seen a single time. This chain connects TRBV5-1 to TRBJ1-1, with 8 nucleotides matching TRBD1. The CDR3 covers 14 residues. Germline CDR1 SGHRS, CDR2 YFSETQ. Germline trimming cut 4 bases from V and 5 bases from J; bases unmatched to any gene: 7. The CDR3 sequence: CASSDQGAQTEAFF. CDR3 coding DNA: TGCGCCAGCAGCGATCAGGGGGCGCAGACTGAAGCTTTCTTT.

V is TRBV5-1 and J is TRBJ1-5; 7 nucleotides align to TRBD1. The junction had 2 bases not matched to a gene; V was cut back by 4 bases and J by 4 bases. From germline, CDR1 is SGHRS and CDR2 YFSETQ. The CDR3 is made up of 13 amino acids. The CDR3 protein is CASSQGVNQPQHF. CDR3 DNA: TGCGCCAGCAGCCAGGGGGTTAATCAGCCCCAGCATTTT.

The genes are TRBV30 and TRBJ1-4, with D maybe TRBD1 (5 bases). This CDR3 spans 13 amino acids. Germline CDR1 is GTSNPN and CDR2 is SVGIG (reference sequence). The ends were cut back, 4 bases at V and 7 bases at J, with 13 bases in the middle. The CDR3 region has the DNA TGTGCCTGGACACTTCGTAGGGGTGAAAAACTGTTTTTT. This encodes CAWTLRRGEKLFF.

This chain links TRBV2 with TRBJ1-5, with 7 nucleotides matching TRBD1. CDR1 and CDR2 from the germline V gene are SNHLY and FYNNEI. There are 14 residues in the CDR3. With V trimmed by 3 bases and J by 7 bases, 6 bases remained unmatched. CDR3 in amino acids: CASSEEQGRQPQHF. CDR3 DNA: TGTGCCAGCAGTGAGGAACAGGGGAGACAGCCCCAGCATTTT. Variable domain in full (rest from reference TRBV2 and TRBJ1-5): EPEVTQTPSHQVTQMGQEVILRCVPISNHLYFYWYRQILGQKVEFLVSFYNNEISEKSEIFDDQFSVERPDGSNFTLKIRSTKLEDSAMYFCASSEEQGRQPQHFGDGTRLSIL.

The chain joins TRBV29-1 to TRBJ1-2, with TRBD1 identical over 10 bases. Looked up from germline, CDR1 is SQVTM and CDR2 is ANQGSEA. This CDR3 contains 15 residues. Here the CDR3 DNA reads TGCAGAGTGGCTAGACAGGGGGCTGCCCGGGATGGCTACACCTTC. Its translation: CRVARQGAARDGYTF.